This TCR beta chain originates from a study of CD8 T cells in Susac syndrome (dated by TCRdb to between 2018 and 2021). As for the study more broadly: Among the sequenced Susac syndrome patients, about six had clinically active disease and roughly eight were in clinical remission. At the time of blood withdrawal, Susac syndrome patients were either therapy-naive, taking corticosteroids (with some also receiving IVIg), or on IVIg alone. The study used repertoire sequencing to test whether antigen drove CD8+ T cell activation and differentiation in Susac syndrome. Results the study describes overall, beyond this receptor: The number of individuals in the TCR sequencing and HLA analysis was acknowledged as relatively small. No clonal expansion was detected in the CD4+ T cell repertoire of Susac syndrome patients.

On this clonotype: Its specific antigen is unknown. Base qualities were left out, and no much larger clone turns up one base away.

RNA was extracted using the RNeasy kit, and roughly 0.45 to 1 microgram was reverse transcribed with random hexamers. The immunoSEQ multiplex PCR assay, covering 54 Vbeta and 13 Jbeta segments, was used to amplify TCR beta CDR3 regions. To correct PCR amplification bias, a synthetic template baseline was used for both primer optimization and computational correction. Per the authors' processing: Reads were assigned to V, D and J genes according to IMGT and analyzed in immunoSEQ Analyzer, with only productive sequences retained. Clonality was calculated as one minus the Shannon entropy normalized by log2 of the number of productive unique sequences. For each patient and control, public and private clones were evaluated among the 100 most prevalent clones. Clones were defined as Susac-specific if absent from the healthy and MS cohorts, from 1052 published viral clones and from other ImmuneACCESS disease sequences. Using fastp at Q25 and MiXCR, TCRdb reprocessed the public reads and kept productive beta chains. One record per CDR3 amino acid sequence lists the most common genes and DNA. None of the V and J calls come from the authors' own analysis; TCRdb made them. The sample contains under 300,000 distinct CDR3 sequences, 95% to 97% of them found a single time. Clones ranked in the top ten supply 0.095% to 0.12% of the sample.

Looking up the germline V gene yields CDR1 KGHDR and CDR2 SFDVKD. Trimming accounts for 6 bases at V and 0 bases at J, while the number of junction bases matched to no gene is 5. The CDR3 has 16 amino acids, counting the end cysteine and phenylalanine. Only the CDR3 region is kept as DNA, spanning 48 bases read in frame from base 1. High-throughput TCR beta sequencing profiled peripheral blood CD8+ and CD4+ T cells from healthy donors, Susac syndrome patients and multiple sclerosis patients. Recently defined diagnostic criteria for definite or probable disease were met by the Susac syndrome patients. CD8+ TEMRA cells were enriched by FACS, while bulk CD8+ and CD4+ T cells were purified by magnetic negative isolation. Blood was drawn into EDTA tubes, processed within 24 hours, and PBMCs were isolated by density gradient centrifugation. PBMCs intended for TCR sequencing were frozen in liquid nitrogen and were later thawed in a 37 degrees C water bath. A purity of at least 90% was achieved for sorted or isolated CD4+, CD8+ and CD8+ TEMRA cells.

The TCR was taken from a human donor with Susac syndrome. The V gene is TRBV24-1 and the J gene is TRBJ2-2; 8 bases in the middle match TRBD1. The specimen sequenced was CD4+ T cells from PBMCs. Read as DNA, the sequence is TGTGCCACCAGTTACCAGGGGGCTTCGAACACCGGGGAGCTGTTTTTT. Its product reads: CATSYQGASNTGELFF.